This TCR beta chain was recorded in a study of shared clonotypes between healthy human individuals. Study conclusions and caveats: The study generally estimated greater richness for naive than memory subsets.

The CDR3 sequence is 20 residues long. Germline CDR1 LGHNA, CDR2 YNFKEQ. The ends lost 0 bases at V and 1 base at J; junction bases unmatched: 11. A note on this clone: The antigen is unknown.

Sequencing was performed with immunoSEQ multiplex PCR; in TCRdb, only in-frame clones are kept and a portion is missing. The data hold fewer than 3 million clones, with 80% to 95% observed a single time. Sequenced: naive CD4+ T cells from PBMCs. Sample subset: CD45RA+ positively selected. The chain combines TRBV4-2 with TRBJ2-1; TRBD2 matches at 11 bases. This sequence originates from a man aged 18 to 30 in good health. Some clones in this sample may be carry-over from other donors' samples. CDR3 sequence (DNA): TGTGCCAGCAGCCAAGAGCTAGCGGGAGGCCGGGGGGATTCCTACAATGAGCAGTTCTTC. It is translated as CASSQELAGGRGDSYNEQFF.